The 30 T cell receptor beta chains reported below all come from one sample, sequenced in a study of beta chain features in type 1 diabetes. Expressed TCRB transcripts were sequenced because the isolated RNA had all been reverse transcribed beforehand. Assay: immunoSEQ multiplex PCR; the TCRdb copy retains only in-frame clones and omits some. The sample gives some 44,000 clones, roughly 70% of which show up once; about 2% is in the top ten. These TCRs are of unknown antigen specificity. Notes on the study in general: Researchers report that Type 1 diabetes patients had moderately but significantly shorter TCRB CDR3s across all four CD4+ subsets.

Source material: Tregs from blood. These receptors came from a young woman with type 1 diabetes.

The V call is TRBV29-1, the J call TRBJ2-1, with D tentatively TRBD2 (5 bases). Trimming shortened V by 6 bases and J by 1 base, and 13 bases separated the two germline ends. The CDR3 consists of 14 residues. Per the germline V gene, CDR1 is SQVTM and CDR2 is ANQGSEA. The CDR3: CSVQGRVSYNEQFF. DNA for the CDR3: TGCAGCGTACAAGGGCGGGTGTCCTACAATGAGCAGTTCTTC.

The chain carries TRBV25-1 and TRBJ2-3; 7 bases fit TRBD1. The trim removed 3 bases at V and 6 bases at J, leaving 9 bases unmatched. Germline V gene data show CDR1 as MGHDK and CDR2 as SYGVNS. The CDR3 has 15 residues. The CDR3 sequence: CASSDGTAGADTQYF. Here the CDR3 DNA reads TGTGCCAGCAGTGACGGGACAGCCGGGGCGGATACGCAGTATTTT.

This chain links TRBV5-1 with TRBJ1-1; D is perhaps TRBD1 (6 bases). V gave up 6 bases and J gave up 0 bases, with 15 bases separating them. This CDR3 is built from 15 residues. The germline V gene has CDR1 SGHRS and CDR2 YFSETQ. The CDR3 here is CASNKGEVVNTEAFF. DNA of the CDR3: TGCGCCAGCAACAAGGGGGAAGTTGTGAACACTGAAGCTTTCTTT.

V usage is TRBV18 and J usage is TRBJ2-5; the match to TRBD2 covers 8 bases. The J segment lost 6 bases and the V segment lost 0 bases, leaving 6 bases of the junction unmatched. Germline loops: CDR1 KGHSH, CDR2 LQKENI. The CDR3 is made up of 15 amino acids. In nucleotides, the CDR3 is TGTGCCAGCTCACCACCCAGCGGGGGAGAAAAGACCCAGTACTTC. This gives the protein CASSPPSGGEKTQYF.

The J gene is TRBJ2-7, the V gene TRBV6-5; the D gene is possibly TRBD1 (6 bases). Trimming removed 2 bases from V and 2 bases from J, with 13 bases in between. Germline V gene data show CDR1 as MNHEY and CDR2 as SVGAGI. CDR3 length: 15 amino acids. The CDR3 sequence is CASSYVRAGAYEQYF. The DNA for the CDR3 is TGTGCCAGCAGTTACGTCCGCGCAGGGGCCTACGAGCAGTACTTC.

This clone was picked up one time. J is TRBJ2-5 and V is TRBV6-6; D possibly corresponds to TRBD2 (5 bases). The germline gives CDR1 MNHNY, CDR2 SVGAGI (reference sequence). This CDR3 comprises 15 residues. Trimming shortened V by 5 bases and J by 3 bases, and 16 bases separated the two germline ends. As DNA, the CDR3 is TGTGCCAGCAGTCCCCCGGGGTCAAGGAAAGAGACCCAGTACTTC. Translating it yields CASSPPGSRKETQYF.

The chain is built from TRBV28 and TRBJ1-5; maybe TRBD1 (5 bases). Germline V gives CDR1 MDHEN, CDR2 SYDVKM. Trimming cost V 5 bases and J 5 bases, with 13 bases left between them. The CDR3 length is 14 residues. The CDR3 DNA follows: TGTGCCAGCAGTATCTCAACGGGGGATCAGCCCCAGCATTTT. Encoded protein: CASSISTGDQPQHF.

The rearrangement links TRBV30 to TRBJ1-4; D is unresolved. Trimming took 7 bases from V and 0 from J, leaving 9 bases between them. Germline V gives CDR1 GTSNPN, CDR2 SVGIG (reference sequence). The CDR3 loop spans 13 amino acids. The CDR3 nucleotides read TGTGCCTCCTTCCGTTCAACTAATGAAAAACTGTTTTTT. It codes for CASFRSTNEKLFF.

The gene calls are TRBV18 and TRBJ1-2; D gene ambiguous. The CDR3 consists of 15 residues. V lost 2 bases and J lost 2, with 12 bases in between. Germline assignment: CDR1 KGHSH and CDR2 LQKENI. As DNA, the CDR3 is TGTGCCAGCTCACCAACCTCCGACGGGAACTATGGCTACACCTTC. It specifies CASSPTSDGNYGYTF.

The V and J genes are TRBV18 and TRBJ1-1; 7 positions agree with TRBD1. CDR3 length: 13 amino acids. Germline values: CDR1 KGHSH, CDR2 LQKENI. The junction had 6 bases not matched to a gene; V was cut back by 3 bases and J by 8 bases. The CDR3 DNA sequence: TGTGCCAGCTCACCTTCAAGGGACAGCGAAGCTTTCTTT. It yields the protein CASSPSRDSEAFF.

DNA for the CDR3: TGTGCCAGCAGTTACTCGGGACAGGGGGCCTACGAGCAGTACTTC. Encoded protein: CASSYSGQGAYEQYF. The chain uses TRBV6-5 and TRBJ2-7; 11 nucleotides line up with TRBD1. The trim removed 0 bases at V and 2 bases at J, leaving 0 bases unmatched. Germline V gives CDR1 MNHEY, CDR2 SVGAGI. This CDR3 has 15 residues.

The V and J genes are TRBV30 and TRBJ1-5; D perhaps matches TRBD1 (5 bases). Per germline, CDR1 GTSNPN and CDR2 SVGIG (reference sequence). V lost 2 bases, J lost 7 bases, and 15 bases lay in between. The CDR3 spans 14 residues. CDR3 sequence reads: CAWSSLGGVQPQHF. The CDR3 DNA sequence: TGTGCCTGGAGTTCCCTCGGGGGGGTCCAGCCCCAGCATTTT.

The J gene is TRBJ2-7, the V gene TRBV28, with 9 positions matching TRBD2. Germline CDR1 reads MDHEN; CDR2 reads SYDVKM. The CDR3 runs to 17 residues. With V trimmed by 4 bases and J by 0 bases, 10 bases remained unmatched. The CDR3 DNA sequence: TGTGCCAGCAGTTCCCCTCCCTTAGCGGGGGACTCCTACGAGCAGTACTTC. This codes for CASSSPPLAGDSYEQYF.

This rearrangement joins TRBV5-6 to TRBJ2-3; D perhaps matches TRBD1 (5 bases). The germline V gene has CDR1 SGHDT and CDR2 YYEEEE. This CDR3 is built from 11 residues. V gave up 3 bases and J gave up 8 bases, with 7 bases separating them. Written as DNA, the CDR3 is TGTGCCAGCAGCTCCAGGGCTACGCAGTATTTT. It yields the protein CASSSRATQYF.

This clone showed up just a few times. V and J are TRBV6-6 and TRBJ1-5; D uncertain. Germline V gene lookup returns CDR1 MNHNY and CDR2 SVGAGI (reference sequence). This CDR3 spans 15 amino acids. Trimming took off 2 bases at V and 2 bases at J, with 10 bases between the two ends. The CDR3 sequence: CASSYVGYGNQPQHF. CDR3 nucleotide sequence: TGTGCCAGCAGTTACGTCGGGTACGGCAATCAGCCCCAGCATTTT.

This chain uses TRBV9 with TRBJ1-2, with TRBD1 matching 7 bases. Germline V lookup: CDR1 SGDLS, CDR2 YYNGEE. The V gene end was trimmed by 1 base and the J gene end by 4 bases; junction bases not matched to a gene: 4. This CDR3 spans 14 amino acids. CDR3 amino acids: CASSVSDRAYGYTF. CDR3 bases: TGTGCCAGCAGCGTATCCGACAGGGCCTATGGCTACACCTTC. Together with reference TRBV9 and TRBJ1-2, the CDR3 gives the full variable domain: DSGVTQTPKHLITATGQRVTLRCSPRSGDLSVYWYQQSLDQGLQFLIQYYNGEERAKGNILERFSAQQFPDLHSELNLSSLELGDSALYFCASSVSDRAYGYTFGSGTRLTVV.

The CDR3 DNA sequence: TGTGCCAGCAGCTTGGCCCCGGGTTCGGATTCACCCCTCCACTTT. This sequence encodes CASSLAPGSDSPLHF. The chain joins TRBV5-6 to TRBJ1-6; no definite D call. In germline, CDR1 is SGHDT, CDR2 YYEEEE. The CDR3 length is 15 residues. V was cut by 0 bases and J by 8 bases, with 12 bases left in between.

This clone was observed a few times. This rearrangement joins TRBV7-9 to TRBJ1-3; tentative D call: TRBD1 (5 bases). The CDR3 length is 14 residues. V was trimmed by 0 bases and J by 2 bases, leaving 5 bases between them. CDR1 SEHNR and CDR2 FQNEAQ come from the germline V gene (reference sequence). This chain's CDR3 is CASSLARAGNTIYF. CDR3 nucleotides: TGTGCCAGCAGCTTAGCCAGGGCTGGAAACACCATATATTTT.

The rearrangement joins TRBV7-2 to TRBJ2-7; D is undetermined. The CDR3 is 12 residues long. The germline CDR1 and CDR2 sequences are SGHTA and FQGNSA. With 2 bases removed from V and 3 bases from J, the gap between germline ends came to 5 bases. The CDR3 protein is CASSLLGYEQYF. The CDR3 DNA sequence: TGTGCCAGCAGCTTACTAGGCTACGAGCAGTACTTC.

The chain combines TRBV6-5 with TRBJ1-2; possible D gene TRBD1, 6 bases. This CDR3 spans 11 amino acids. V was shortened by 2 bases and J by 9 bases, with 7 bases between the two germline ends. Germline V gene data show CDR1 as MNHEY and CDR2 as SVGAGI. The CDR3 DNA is TGTGCCAGCAGTTACAGGGACAGCTACACCTTC. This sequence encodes CASSYRDSYTF.

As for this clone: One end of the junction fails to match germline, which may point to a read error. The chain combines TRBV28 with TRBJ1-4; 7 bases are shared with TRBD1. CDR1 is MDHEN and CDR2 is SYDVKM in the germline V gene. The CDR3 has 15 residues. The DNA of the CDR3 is TGTGCCAGCAGTTTACCGACAGGGTCTAAGGAAAAACTGTTTTTT. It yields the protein CASSLPTGSKEKLFF. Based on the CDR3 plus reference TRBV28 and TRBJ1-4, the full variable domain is DVKVTQSSRYLVKRTGEKVFLECVQDMDHENMFWYRQDPGLGLRLIYFSYDVKMKEKGDIPEGYSVSREKKERFSLILESASTNQTSMYLCASSLPTGSKEKLFFGSGTQLSVL.

CDR3 nucleotides: TGTGCCACTCCGGGACAGTTCGCCTACGAGCAGTACTTC. Protein product: CATPGQFAYEQYF. The chain is built from TRBV19 and TRBJ2-5; 7 positions match TRBD1. TRBJ2-7 explains the end of the DNA better; the J call may be wrong. Germline CDR1 LNHDA, CDR2 SQIVND (reference sequence). The CDR3 is 13 amino acids.

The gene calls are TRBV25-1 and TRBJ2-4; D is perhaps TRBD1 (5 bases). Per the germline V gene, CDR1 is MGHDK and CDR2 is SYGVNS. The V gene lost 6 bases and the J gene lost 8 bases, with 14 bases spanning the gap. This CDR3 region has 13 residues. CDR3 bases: TGTGCCAGCAGCCCCCAGGGTGTATACATTCAGTACTTC. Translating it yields CASSPQGVYIQYF.

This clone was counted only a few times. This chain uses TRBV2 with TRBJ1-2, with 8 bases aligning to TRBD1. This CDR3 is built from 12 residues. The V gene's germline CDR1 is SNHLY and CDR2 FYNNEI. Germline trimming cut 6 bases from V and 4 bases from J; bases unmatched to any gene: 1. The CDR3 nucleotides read TGTGCCAGCAGCGGACAGGGCTATGGCTACACCTTC. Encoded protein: CASSGQGYGYTF.

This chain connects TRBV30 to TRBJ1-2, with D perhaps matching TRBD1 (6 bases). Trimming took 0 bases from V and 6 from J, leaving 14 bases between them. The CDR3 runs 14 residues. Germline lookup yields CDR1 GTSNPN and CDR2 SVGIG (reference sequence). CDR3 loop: CAWSVRGGGNGYTF. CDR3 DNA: TGTGCCTGGAGTGTACGGGGAGGGGGGAATGGCTACACCTTC.

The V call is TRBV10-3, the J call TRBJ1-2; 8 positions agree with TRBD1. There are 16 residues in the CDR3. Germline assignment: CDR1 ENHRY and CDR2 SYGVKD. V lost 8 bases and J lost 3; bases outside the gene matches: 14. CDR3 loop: CAIGGTSGGKDYGYTF. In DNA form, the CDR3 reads TGTGCCATCGGGGGTACGTCAGGGGGCAAGGACTATGGCTACACCTTC.

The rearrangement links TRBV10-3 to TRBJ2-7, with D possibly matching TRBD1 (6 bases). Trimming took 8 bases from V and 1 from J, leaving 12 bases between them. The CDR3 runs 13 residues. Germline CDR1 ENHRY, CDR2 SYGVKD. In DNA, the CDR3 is TGTGCCATCCGCCCCGGACAGTCCTACGAGCAGTACTTC. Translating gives CAIRPGQSYEQYF.

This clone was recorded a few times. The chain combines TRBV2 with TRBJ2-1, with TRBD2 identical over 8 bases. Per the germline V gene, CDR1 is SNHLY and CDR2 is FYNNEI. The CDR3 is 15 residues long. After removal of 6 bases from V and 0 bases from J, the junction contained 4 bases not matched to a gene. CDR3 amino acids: CASRRGGDSYNEQFF. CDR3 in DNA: TGTGCCAGCAGACGGGGGGGGGACTCCTACAATGAGCAGTTCTTC.

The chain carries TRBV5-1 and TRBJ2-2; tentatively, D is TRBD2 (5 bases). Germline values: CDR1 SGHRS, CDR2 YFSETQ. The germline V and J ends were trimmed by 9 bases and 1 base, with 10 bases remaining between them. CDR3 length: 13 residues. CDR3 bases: TGCGCCACCGTGGACTGGAACACCGGGGAGCTGTTTTTT. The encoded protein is CATVDWNTGELFF.

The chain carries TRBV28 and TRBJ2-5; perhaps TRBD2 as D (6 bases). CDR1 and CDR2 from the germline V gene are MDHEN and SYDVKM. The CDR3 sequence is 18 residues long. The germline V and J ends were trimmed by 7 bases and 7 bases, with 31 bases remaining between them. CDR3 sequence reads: CASNEWHPGLSPKGTQYF. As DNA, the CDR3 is TGTGCCAGCAACGAATGGCACCCGGGACTTAGCCCGAAGGGGACCCAGTACTTC.